The next 31 T cell receptor beta chains were all read from a single sample in a study of vaccination and CD4 T cells after COVID-19. Their recognized antigens are unknown. Cultured CD4+ T cell DNA was sequenced using the Oncomine TCR Beta short-read assay. Using its own MiXCR run on the PCR reads, TCRdb lists one record per CDR3 protein. This sample carries 9,400 or so distinct CDR3 sequences, roughly 42% of them seen once, and the ten largest clones take 12%. Treatment given: approximately nine-day PBMC culture with coronavirus spike peptide pools or control peptides (ViraFEST assay). Sequencing was carried out using CD4+ T cells from blood, cultured in vitro. These receptors all stem from a human donor who had recovered from COVID-19.

This clonotype was counted between two and nine times. The V gene is TRBV9, the J gene TRBJ1-1; possibly TRBD1 for D (5 bases). The ends were cut back, 3 bases at V and 11 bases at J, with 17 bases in the middle. The germline CDR1 and CDR2 sequences are SGDLS and YYNGEE. The CDR3 covers 13 residues. The CDR3, as DNA: TGTGCCAGCAGCGCCGCCGGTGGGGGGAACGCTTTCTTT. Translating gives CASSAAGGGNAFF. Complete variable domain (other parts from reference TRBV9 and TRBJ1-1): DSGVTQTPKHLITATGQRVTLRCSPRSGDLSVYWYQQSLDQGLQFLIQYYNGEERAKGNILERFSAQQFPDLHSELNLSSLELGDSALYFCASSAAGGGNAFFGQGTRLTVV.

J is TRBJ1-2 and V is TRBV20-1, with D uncertain. Germline CDR1 is DFQATT and CDR2 is SNEGSKA (reference sequence). The CDR3 is 12 residues long. V lost 1 base to trimming and J lost 7 bases, with 10 bases between them. In nucleotides, the CDR3 is TGCAGTGCTAGAGTGGACTCTGGTGGCTACACCTTC. As protein: CSARVDSGGYTF.

This chain connects TRBV6-2 or TRBV6-3 to TRBJ2-7; 7 nucleotides line up with TRBD2. Germline loops: CDR1 MNHEY, CDR2 SVGEGT. CDR3 size: 16 residues. V dropped 5 bases and J dropped 0; count of bases not matched to a gene: 10. The CDR3 protein is CASSTKAGWSSYEQYF. The CDR3 nucleotides read TGTGCCAGCAGTACCAAAGCGGGGTGGAGCTCCTACGAGCAGTACTTC.

The CDR3 coding sequence is TGTGCCAGCAGTGGGGGGACAATTAGCACAGATACGCAGTATTTT. This encodes CASSGGTISTDTQYF. This sequence joins TRBV25-1 and TRBJ2-3; weak D call: TRBD1 (6 bases). Trimming took off 4 bases at V and 0 bases at J, with 11 bases between the two ends. The CDR3 sequence is 15 residues long. CDR1 and CDR2 (germline): MGHDK, SYGVNS.

This clonotype was counted a few times. This chain links TRBV6-1 with TRBJ1-5; D gene unclear. The ends were cut back, 0 bases at V and 6 bases at J, with 21 bases in the middle. The germline CDR1 and CDR2 sequences are MNHNS and SASEGT. CDR3 length equals 18 residues. The CDR3 sequence: CASSEAGGNMGSVQPQHF. The CDR3 bases are TGTGCCAGCAGTGAAGCAGGAGGAAACATGGGGTCGGTTCAGCCCCAGCATTTT.

The gene calls are TRBV6-1 and TRBJ2-2; no firm D call. The CDR3 contains 14 residues. The germline V gene encodes CDR1 MNHNS and CDR2 SASEGT. Deletions cut 4 bases from V and 6 bases from J, with 12 bases between. The CDR3 sequence: CASSVGFPAGELFF. For the CDR3, the DNA is TGTGCCAGCAGTGTGGGGTTTCCCGCCGGGGAGCTGTTTTTT.

This sequence joins TRBV7-3 and TRBJ1-6; D is possibly TRBD1 (5 bases). V lost 5 bases to trimming and J lost 9 bases, with 14 bases between them. This CDR3 is 14 amino acids long. The germline CDR1 and CDR2 sequences are SGHTA and FQGTGA. The CDR3 DNA reads as TGTGCCAGCAGCCAAGGAAAGACAGCTTCACCCCTCCACTTT. This translates into CASSQGKTASPLHF.

V is TRBV2 and J is TRBJ2-3; D is perhaps TRBD2 (5 bases). V dropped 5 bases and J dropped 2 bases, with 14 bases sitting between them. Germline lookup yields CDR1 SNHLY and CDR2 FYNNEI. This CDR3 is 15 amino acids long. CDR3 amino acids: CASSTGRRNTDTQYF. Here the CDR3 DNA reads TGTGCCAGCAGTACGGGAAGGCGTAACACAGATACGCAGTATTTT.

The chain employs TRBV4-1 and TRBJ1-2; D not certain. The germline V gene has CDR1 MGHRA and CDR2 YSYEKL. The CDR3 has 15 amino acids. Deletions cut 1 base from V and 1 base from J, with 10 bases between. The CDR3 DNA is TGCGCCAGCAGCCAAGCGTGGACTTTTAACTATGGCTACACCTTC. This encodes CASSQAWTFNYGYTF.

This clonotype was seen a handful of times. The gene calls are TRBV6-2 or TRBV6-3 and TRBJ2-6; D call uncertain. The CDR3 has 13 residues. The germline V gene encodes CDR1 MNHEY and CDR2 SVGEGT. V lost 0 bases to trimming and J lost 4 bases, with 1 base between them. The CDR3 spells CASSYSGANVLTF. CDR3 nucleotides: TGTGCCAGCAGTTACTCCGGGGCCAACGTCCTGACTTTC.

This clonotype was counted between two and nine times. V gene TRBV7-2 combines with J gene TRBJ2-5; D is unresolved. Trimming removed 0 bases from V and 5 bases from J, with 13 bases in between. The germline gives CDR1 SGHTA, CDR2 FQGNSA. The length of the CDR3 is 15 residues. CDR3 loop: CASSLARSLGETQYF. The CDR3 nucleotides read TGTGCCAGCAGCTTAGCGAGGTCCTTGGGGGAGACCCAGTACTTC.

The count of this clonotype is one. This chain joins TRBV2 and TRBJ2-7, with unresolved D. Between the trimmed V and J ends, which lost 4 bases and 0 bases, there was a span of 4 bases. CDR1 and CDR2 (germline): SNHLY, FYNNEI. The length of the CDR3 is 12 residues. The CDR3 is CASSGSSYEQYF. The CDR3 DNA sequence: TGTGCCAGCAGTGGGAGCTCCTACGAGCAGTACTTC.

This clonotype was counted a few times. The rearrangement joins TRBV11-2 to TRBJ1-2, with TRBD1 identical over 8 bases. The V gene end was trimmed by 0 bases and the J gene end by 7 bases; junction bases not matched to a gene: 1. The CDR3 is 13 amino acids. Germline CDR1 is SGHAT and CDR2 is FQNNGV. In nucleotides, the CDR3 is TGTGCCAGCAGCTTAGACAGGGGGCTTGGCTACACCTTC. Amino acids: CASSLDRGLGYTF. Drawing the rest from reference TRBV11-2 and TRBJ1-2, the complete variable domain is EAGVAQSPRYKIIEKRQSVAFWCNPISGHATLYWYQQILGQGPKLLIQFQNNGVVDDSQLPKDRFSAERLKGVDSTLKIQPAKLEDSAVYLCASSLDRGLGYTFGSGTRLTVV.

This clonotype was seen only once. The V gene is TRBV29-1, the J gene TRBJ1-4; 7 positions match TRBD1. V shed 6 bases and J 4 bases; nucleotides not matched to a gene: 8. The CDR3 runs 14 residues. Germline-derived CDR1 and CDR2 are SQVTM and ANQGSEA. The CDR3 nucleotides are TGCAGCGTCCACCTGACAGGGAATAATGAAAAACTGTTTTTT. This translates into CSVHLTGNNEKLFF.

The V and J genes are TRBV28 and TRBJ2-3, with 7 bases lining up with TRBD2. The V and J ends lost 6 bases and 0 bases, in that order; junction bases with no gene match: 6. CDR3 length: 15 amino acids. CDR1 is MDHEN and CDR2 is SYDVKM in the germline V gene. CDR3 sequence reads: CASRPGGASTDTQYF. DNA of the CDR3: TGTGCCAGCAGGCCGGGGGGAGCTAGCACAGATACGCAGTATTTT.

The V call is TRBV24-1, the J call TRBJ2-1, with 8 bases matching TRBD2. CDR1 is KGHDR, CDR2 SFDVKD, per germline. After removal of 1 base from V and 8 bases from J, the junction contained 6 bases not matched to a gene. The CDR3 is made up of 15 amino acids. The CDR3 reads CATSDFGGRKDEQFF. CDR3 in DNA: TGTGCCACCAGTGATTTTGGCGGGAGGAAAGATGAGCAGTTCTTC.

This clonotype is medium-sized in the sample. V gene TRBV6-1 combines with J gene TRBJ2-3; 7 nucleotides agree with TRBD2. Per germline, CDR1 MNHNS and CDR2 SASEGT. The CDR3 consists of 15 residues. Germline trimming cut 1 base from V and 6 bases from J; bases unmatched to any gene: 7. The CDR3 coding sequence is TGTGCCAGCAGTGAAGTGGGACTATCGGCCGATACGCAGTATTTT. Residues: CASSEVGLSADTQYF.

The rearrangement uses TRBV20-1 and TRBJ1-2; possible D gene TRBD1, 6 bases. The germline V and J ends were trimmed by 5 bases and 6 bases, with 13 bases remaining between them. Per the germline V gene, CDR1 is DFQATT and CDR2 is SNEGSKA (reference sequence). This CDR3 comprises 12 residues. This CDR3 reads CSAQSGDHGYTF. CDR3 DNA: TGCAGTGCTCAGTCAGGGGACCATGGCTACACCTTC.

The chain has TRBV6-4 and TRBJ2-3; 9 nucleotides align to TRBD2. This CDR3 has 15 residues. Germline V lookup: CDR1 MRHNA, CDR2 SNTAGT. The V gene end was trimmed by 4 bases and the J gene end by 2 bases; junction bases not matched to a gene: 4. The DNA for the CDR3 is TGTGCCAGCAGTGGGCTAGCGGGGACCACAGATACGCAGTATTTT. It is translated as CASSGLAGTTDTQYF.

By sample share, this clonotype is large. V is TRBV30 and J is TRBJ1-5, with D perhaps matching TRBD1 (5 bases). Germline lookup yields CDR1 GTSNPN and CDR2 SVGIG (reference sequence). The CDR3 is 14 residues long. The V and J ends lost 4 bases and 4 bases respectively, with 14 bases between them. CDR3 protein: CAWNRAGRNQPQHF. The CDR3 DNA reads as TGTGCCTGGAATCGAGCAGGGAGAAATCAGCCCCAGCATTTT.

This chain links TRBV24-1 with TRBJ2-6; D may match TRBD1 or TRBD2 (5 bases each). Per the germline V gene, CDR1 is KGHDR and CDR2 is SFDVKD. Deletions cut 5 bases from V and 4 bases from J, with 17 bases between. The CDR3 has 17 amino acids. For the CDR3, the DNA is TGTGCCACCAGTGCCCGACCTGGGGGACCCGGGGCCAACGTCCTGACTTTC. It is translated as CATSARPGGPGANVLTF.

The chain uses TRBV24-1 and TRBJ2-1; 7 nucleotides match TRBD1. The CDR3 loop spans 15 amino acids. Per germline, CDR1 KGHDR and CDR2 SFDVKD. V lost 7 bases and J lost 0; bases outside the gene matches: 5. In nucleotides, the CDR3 is TGTGCCACCAGAGGGACAGCCAGCTCCTACAATGAGCAGTTCTTC. It is translated as CATRGTASSYNEQFF.

The chain is built from TRBV19 and TRBJ1-2; D may be TRBD1 (5 bases). The V gene's germline CDR1 is LNHDA and CDR2 SQIVND (reference sequence). V was pared by 9 bases and J by 6 bases, with 14 bases between. This CDR3 contains 12 residues. CDR3 coding DNA: TGTGCCAGCAAGCGCCAGGGACATGGCTACACCTTC. Translation: CASKRQGHGYTF.

The J gene is TRBJ1-2, the V gene TRBV28, with D possibly TRBD1 on 6 matching bases. Germline V gene sequence: CDR1 MDHEN, CDR2 SYDVKM. CDR3 length: 13 residues. V dropped 2 bases and J dropped 8 bases, with 12 bases sitting between them. This CDR3 is CASSLRDTKGYTF. Here the CDR3 DNA reads TGTGCCAGCAGTTTAAGGGACACCAAAGGCTACACCTTC.

The chain uses TRBV24-1 and TRBJ2-1; no clear D gene. Germline loops: CDR1 KGHDR, CDR2 SFDVKD. CDR3 length: 11 amino acids. The germline V and J ends were trimmed by 9 bases and 5 bases, with 7 bases remaining between them. Written as DNA, the CDR3 is TGTGCCACCGAGTCGAACAATGAGCAGTTCTTC. Amino acids: CATESNNEQFF.

This clonotype was recorded a few times. The rearrangement links TRBV7-9 to TRBJ1-1; 7 bases map to TRBD1. The V gene end was trimmed by 5 bases and the J gene end by 1 base; junction bases not matched to a gene: 10. Germline values: CDR1 SEHNR, CDR2 FQNEAQ (reference sequence). The CDR3 extends over 16 amino acids. CDR3 loop: CASSQRQGGRNTEAFF. In DNA, the CDR3 is TGTGCCAGCAGCCAACGACAGGGAGGGAGGAACACTGAAGCTTTCTTT.

The chain joins TRBV7-2 to TRBJ1-1; D is perhaps TRBD1 (6 bases). The V and J ends lost 5 bases and 3 bases respectively, with 16 bases between them. Germline V gives CDR1 SGHTA, CDR2 FQGNSA. There are 15 residues in the CDR3. CDR3 sequence (DNA): TGTGCCAGCAGCCTACAGGGTGGTGGGTACACTGAAGCTTTCTTT. It is translated as CASSLQGGGYTEAFF.

The J gene is TRBJ2-1, the V gene TRBV20-1, with TRBD2 matching over 9 bases. This CDR3 spans 17 amino acids. Germline V CDR1 and CDR2: DFQATT, SNEGSKA (reference sequence). The J segment lost 2 bases and the V segment lost 1 base, leaving 9 bases of the junction unmatched. CDR3 sequence (DNA): TGCAGTGCTAGAGTCGGCGGGAGGGCCACGACCTACAATGAGCAGTTCTTC. Its translation: CSARVGGRATTYNEQFF.

This rearrangement joins TRBV6-1 to TRBJ2-5; 8 bases align to TRBD1. Looked up from germline, CDR1 is MNHNS and CDR2 is SASEGT. Trimming took 3 bases from V and 5 from J; bases not matched to a gene: 5. This CDR3 region has 14 residues. For the CDR3, the DNA is TGTGCCAGCAGTGAGAACAGGGGGATGGAGACCCAGTACTTC. It codes for CASSENRGMETQYF.

The chain employs TRBV11-2 and TRBJ1-2; 7 bases line up with TRBD1. Germline V gene data show CDR1 as SGHAT and CDR2 as FQNNGV. This CDR3 contains 16 residues. Germline trimming cut 1 base from V and 4 bases from J; bases unmatched to any gene: 9. The CDR3 nucleotides are TGTGCCAGCAGCTTAGGTGGCGGCAGGGGGGTCTATGGCTACACCTTC. This codes for CASSLGGGRGVYGYTF.

The V gene is TRBV20-1, the J gene TRBJ2-5; the D call may be TRBD1 or TRBD2 (5 bases each). V lost 1 base to trimming and J lost 2 bases, with 11 bases between them. The CDR3 consists of 14 residues. CDR1 DFQATT and CDR2 SNEGSKA come from the germline V gene (reference sequence). The CDR3 here is CSARGFGGQETQYF. Written as DNA, the CDR3 is TGCAGTGCTAGAGGATTTGGGGGACAAGAGACCCAGTACTTC.